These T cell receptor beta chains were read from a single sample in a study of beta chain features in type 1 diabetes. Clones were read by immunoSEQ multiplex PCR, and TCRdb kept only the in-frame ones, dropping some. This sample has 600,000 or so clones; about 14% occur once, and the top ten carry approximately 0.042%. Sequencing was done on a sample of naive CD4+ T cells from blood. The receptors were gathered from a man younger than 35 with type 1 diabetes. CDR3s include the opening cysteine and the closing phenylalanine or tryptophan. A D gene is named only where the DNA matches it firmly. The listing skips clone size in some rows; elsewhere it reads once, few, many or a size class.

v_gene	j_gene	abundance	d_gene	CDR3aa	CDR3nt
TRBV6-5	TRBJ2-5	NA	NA	CASRVRLIYQETQYF	TGTGCCAGCAGAGTGCGCCTTATTTACCAAGAGACCCAGTACTTC
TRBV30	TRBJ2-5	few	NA	CATGGARETQYF	TGTGCCACCGGGGGAGCCCGGGAGACCCAGTACTTC
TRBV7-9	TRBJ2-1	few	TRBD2	CASSSATSGASSYNEQFF	TGTGCCAGCAGCTCCGCAACTAGCGGGGCTAGCTCCTACAATGAGCAGTTCTTC
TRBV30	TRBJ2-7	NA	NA	CAWSIPKGRRNEQYF	TGTGCCTGGAGCATACCCAAGGGCCGCCGGAACGAGCAGTACTTC
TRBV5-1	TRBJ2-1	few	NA	CASSLLPGTDYNEQFF	TGCGCCAGCAGCTTGTTACCCGGGACGGACTACAATGAGCAGTTCTTC
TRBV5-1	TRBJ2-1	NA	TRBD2	CASSPSFGGSGNEQFF	TGCGCCAGCAGCCCCTCCTTCGGCGGGAGCGGGAATGAGCAGTTCTTC
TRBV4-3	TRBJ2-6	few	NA	CASSQEQAGANVLTF	TGCGCCAGCAGCCAAGAACAGGCTGGGGCCAACGTCCTGACTTTC
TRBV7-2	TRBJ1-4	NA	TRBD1	CASSMDRAREKLFF	TGTGCCAGCAGCATGGACAGGGCGCGGGAAAAACTGTTTTTT
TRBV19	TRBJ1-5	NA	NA	CASAGLNQPQHF	TGTGCCAGCGCGGGACTCAATCAGCCCCAGCATTTT
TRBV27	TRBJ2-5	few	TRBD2	CASSLVGAGQETQYF	TGTGCCAGCAGTTTAGTCGGAGCGGGACAAGAGACCCAGTACTTC
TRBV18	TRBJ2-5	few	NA	CASSPERGGETQYF	TGTGCCAGCTCACCAGAACGGGGCGGAGAGACCCAGTACTTC
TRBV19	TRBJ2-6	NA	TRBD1	CGTGDHSSGANVLTF	TGTGGGACAGGGGACCACTCCTCTGGGGCCAACGTCCTGACTTTC
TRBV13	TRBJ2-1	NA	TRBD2	CASSLGWTSGGHQIF	TGTGCCAGCAGCTTAGGGTGGACTAGCGGGGGCCACCAAATCTTC
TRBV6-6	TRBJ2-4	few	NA	CASRPAGAGNIQYF	TGTGCCAGCAGACCCGCAGGGGCCGGTAACATTCAGTACTTC
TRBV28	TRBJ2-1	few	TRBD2	CASSSGLAGGRYNEQFF	TGTGCCAGCAGTTCCGGACTAGCGGGGGGCAGGTACAATGAGCAGTTCTTC
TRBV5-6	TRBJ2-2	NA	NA	CASSLVEAGELFF	TGTGCCAGCAGCTTGGTCGAGGCCGGGGAGCTGTTTTTT
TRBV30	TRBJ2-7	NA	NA	CAWMQAATYEQYF	TGTGCCTGGATGCAGGCCGCAACCTACGAGCAGTACTTC
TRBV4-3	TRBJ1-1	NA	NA	CASSQATGGAVGTEAFF	TGCGCCAGCAGCCAAGCAACGGGGGGGGCAGTAGGCACTGAAGCTTTCTTT
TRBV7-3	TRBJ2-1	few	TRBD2	CASSSLPGTSSNEQFF	TGTGCCAGCAGTTCCCTGCCGGGGACTAGCAGCAATGAGCAGTTCTTC
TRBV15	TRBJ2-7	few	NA	CATSGAGYEQYF	TGTGCCACCAGCGGTGCGGGGTACGAGCAGTACTTC
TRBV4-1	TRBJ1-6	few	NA	CASSQESSYNSPLHF	TGCGCCAGCAGCCAAGAGAGCTCCTATAATTCACCCCTCCACTTT
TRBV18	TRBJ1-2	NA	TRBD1	CASSPPLGQGPSSYTF	TGTGCCAGCTCACCACCCCTGGGACAGGGACCCTCCAGCTACACCTTC
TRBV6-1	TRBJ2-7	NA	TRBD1	CASSGQGASEQYF	TGTGCCAGCAGTGGACAGGGGGCGAGTGAGCAGTACTTC
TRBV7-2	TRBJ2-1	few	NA	CASSHQDEQFF	TGTGCCAGCAGCCACCAGGATGAGCAGTTCTTC
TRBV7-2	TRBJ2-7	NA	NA	CASSSSGTQGHEQYF	TGTGCCAGCAGCTCCAGCGGGACACAGGGCCACGAGCAGTACTTC
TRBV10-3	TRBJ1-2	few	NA	CAIARPNYGYTF	TGTGCCATCGCCCGCCCTAACTATGGCTACACCTTC
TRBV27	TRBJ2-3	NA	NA	CASSGQFTDTQYF	TGTGCCAGCAGCGGACAGTTCACAGATACGCAGTATTTT
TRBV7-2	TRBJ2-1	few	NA	CASSLRASSYNEQFF	TGTGCCAGCAGCTTACGGGCAAGCTCCTACAATGAGCAGTTCTTC
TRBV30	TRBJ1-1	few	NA	CASSREAFF	TGTGCCTCCTCGAGAGAAGCTTTCTTT
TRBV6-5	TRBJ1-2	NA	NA	CASSSGFYGYTF	TGTGCCAGCAGTTCCGGATTCTATGGCTACACCTTC
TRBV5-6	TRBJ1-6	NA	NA	CASSYREGSYNSPLHF	TGTGCCAGCAGCTACAGGGAGGGCTCCTATAATTCACCCCTCCACTTT
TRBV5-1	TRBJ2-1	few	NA	CASSEGLDSHNEQFF	TGCGCCAGCAGTGAGGGGTTGGACTCACACAATGAGCAGTTCTTC
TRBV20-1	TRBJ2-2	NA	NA	CSARGGGELFF	TGCAGTGCCCGGGGTGGAGGGGAGCTGTTTTTT
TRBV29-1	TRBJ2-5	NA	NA	CSVELNSQETQYF	TGCAGCGTTGAATTAAACAGTCAAGAGACCCAGTACTTC
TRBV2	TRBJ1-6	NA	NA	CASSDLSSPLHF	TGTGCCAGCAGTGACCTGAGTTCACCCCTCCACTTT
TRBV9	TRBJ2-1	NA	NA	CASSLGGSPTSYNEQFF	TGTGCCAGCAGCCTCGGGGGCAGCCCCACCTCCTACAATGAGCAGTTCTTC
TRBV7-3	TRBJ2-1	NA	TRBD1	CASSPTPGVAGGQFF	TGTGCCAGCAGCCCCACGCCGGGCGTGGCAGGGGGCCAGTTCTTC
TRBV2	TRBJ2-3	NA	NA	CASSPEYSTDTQYF	TGTGCCAGCAGTCCAGAATATAGCACAGATACGCAGTATTTT
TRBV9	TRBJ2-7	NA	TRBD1	CASSRDSVYEQYF	TGTGCCAGCAGCAGGGACAGTGTGTACGAGCAGTACTTC
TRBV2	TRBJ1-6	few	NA	CAAEAGRDSPLHF	TGTGCCGCCGAGGCAGGGAGGGATTCACCCCTCCACTTT
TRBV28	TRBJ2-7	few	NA	CASRTGAYEQYF	TGTGCCAGCAGAACCGGGGCCTACGAGCAGTACTTC
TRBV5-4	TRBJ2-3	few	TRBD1	CASSLVVGGQGVTQYF	TGTGCCAGCAGCTTGGTGGTTGGGGGACAGGGAGTTACGCAGTATTTT
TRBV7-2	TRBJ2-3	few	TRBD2	CASSFLAGLTTDTQYF	TGTGCCAGCAGCTTCCTAGCGGGACTTACCACAGATACGCAGTATTTT
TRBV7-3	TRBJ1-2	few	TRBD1	CASSWGQDRGGYTF	TGTGCCAGCAGCTGGGGACAGGATCGTGGTGGCTACACCTTC
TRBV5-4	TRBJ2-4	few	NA	CASSRPGRNIQYF	TGTGCCAGCAGCCGCCCGGGGCGAAACATTCAGTACTTC
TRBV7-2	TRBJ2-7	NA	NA	CASSAPRAPYEQYF	TGTGCCAGCAGCGCACCCCGGGCCCCATACGAGCAGTACTTC
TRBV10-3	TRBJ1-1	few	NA	CAISESWQQNTEAFF	TGTGCCATCAGTGAGTCCTGGCAGCAGAACACTGAAGCTTTCTTT
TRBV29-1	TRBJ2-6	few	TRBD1	CSVLQRTGSSGANVLTF	TGCAGCGTCCTACAGAGGACAGGGTCTTCTGGGGCCAACGTCCTGACTTTC
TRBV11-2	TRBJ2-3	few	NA	CASSLVPHRKDTQYF	TGTGCCAGCAGCTTAGTTCCACACCGAAAGGATACGCAGTATTTT
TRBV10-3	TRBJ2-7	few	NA	CAISESTEYEQYF	TGTGCCATCAGTGAGTCGACAGAATACGAGCAGTACTTC
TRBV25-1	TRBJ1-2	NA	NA	CASSAVDGYTF	TGTGCCAGCAGTGCTGTGGATGGCTACACCTTC
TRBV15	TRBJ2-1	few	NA	CATSREAWGGDEQFF	TGTGCCACCAGCAGAGAAGCTTGGGGGGGCGATGAGCAGTTCTTC
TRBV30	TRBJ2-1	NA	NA	CAWSASGLGEQFF	TGTGCCTGGAGTGCCTCGGGGTTGGGCGAGCAGTTCTTC
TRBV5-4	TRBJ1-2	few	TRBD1	CASSSPGQGKIGGYTF	TGTGCCAGCAGCTCTCCGGGACAGGGGAAGATCGGTGGCTACACCTTC
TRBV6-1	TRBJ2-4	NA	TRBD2	CASSEAGRHKNIQYF	TGTGCCAGCAGTGAAGCCGGGAGGCACAAAAACATTCAGTACTTC
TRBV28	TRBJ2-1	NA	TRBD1	CASSVQPGQGYNEQFF	TGTGCCAGCAGTGTACAACCGGGACAGGGTTACAATGAGCAGTTCTTC
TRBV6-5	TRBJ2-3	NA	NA	CASRPTRDTQYF	TGTGCCAGCAGGCCTACTAGAGATACGCAGTATTTT